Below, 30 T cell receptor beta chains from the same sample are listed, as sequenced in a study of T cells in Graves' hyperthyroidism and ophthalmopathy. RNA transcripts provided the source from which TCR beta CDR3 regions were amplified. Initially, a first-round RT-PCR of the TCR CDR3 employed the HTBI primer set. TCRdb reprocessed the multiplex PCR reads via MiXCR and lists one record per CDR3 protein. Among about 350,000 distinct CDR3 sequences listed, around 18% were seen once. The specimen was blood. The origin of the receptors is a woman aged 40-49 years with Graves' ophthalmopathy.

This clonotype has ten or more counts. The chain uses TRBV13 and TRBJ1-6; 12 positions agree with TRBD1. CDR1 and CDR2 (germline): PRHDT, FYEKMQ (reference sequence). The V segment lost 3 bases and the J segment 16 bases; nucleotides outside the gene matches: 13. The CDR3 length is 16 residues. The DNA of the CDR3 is TGTGCCAGCAGCTTTGGGCTCCGGGACAGGGGGCGGCCTCTCCACTTT. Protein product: CASSFGLRDRGRPLHF.

CDR3 in DNA: TGTGCCAGCAGTTACTCGTTCTGGGACCTAGAGGGCAGTGGCTACACCTTC. It translates to CASSYSFWDLEGSGYTF. V is TRBV6-5 and J is TRBJ1-2; the D gene is possibly TRBD1 (5 bases). This CDR3 has 17 amino acids. V lost 0 bases, J lost 7 bases, and 21 bases lay in between. Germline V gene lookup returns CDR1 MNHEY and CDR2 SVGAGI.

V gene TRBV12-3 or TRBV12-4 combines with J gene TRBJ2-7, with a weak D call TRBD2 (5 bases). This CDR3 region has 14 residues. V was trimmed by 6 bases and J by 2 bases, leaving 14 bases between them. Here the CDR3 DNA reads TGTGCCAGCAGCCCGATGAGCGGAACCTACGAGCAGTACTTC. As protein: CASSPMSGTYEQYF.

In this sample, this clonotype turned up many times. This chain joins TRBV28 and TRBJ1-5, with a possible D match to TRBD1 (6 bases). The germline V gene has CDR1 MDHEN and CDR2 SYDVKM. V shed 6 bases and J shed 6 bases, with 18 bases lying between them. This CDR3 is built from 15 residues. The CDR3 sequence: CASRGSGGAIQPQHF. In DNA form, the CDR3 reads TGTGCCAGCAGGGGATCCGGGGGCGCGATTCAGCCCCAGCATTTT.

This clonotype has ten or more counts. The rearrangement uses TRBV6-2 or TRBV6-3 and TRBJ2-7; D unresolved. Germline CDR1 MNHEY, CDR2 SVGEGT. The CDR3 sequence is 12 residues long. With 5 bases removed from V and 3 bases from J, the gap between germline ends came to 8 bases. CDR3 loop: CASSRHSYEQYF. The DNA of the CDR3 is TGTGCCAGCAGTAGACACAGCTACGAGCAGTACTTC.

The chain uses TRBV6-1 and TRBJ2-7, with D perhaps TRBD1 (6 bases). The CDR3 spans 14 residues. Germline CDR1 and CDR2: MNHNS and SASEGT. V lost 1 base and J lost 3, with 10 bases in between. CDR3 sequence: CASSEGGPYYEQYF. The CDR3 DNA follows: TGTGCCAGCAGTGAAGGGGGGCCCTACTACGAGCAGTACTTC.

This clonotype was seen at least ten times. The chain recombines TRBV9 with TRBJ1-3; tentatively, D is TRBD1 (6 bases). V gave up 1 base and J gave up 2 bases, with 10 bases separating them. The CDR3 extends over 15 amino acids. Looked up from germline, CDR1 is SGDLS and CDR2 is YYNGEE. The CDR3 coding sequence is TGTGCCAGCAGCGTAACTCAGGGGACTGGAAACACCATATATTTT. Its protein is CASSVTQGTGNTIYF.

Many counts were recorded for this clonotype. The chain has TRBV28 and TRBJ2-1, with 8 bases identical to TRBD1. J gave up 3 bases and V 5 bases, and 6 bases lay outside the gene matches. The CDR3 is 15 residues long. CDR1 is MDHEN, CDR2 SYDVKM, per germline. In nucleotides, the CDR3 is TGTGCCAGCAGTCCCCGACAGGGGATCTACAATGAGCAGTTCTTC. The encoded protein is CASSPRQGIYNEQFF.

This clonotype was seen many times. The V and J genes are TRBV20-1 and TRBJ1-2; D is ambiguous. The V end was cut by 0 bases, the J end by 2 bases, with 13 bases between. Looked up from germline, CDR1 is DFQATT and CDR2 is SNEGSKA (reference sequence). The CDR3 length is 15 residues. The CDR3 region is CSARDAPGRNYGYTF. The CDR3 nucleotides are TGCAGTGCTAGAGATGCGCCGGGGAGAAACTATGGCTACACCTTC.

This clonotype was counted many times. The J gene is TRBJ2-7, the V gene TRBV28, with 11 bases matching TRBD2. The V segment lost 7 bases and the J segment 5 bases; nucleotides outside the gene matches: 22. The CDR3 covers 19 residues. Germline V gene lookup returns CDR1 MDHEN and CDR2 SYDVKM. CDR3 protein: CASTPEPRLAGRIKNEQYF. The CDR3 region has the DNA TGTGCCAGCACCCCAGAGCCCAGACTAGCGGGGAGGATTAAAAACGAGCAGTACTTC.

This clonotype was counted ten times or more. In nucleotides, the CDR3 is TGTGCCAGCAGCTTAGAGGTAGTGGGTCAAGAGACCCAGTACTTC. Translated, it gives CASSLEVVGQETQYF. The chain has TRBV7-2 and TRBJ2-5; no clear D. Germline V gene sequence: CDR1 SGHTA, CDR2 FQGNSA. V was shortened by 1 base and J by 2 bases, with 11 bases between the two germline ends. There are 15 residues in the CDR3.

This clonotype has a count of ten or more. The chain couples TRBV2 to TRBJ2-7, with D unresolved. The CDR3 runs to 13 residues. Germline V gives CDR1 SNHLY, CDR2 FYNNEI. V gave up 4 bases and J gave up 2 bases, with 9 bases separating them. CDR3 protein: CASSAGRAYEQYF. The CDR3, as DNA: TGTGCCAGCAGTGCAGGACGGGCCTACGAGCAGTACTTC.

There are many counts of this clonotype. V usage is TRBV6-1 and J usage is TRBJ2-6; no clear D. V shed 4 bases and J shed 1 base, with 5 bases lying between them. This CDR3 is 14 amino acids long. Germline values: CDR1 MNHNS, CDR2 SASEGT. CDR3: CASSAASGANVLTF. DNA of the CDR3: TGTGCCAGCAGTGCCGCGTCTGGGGCCAACGTCCTGACTTTC.

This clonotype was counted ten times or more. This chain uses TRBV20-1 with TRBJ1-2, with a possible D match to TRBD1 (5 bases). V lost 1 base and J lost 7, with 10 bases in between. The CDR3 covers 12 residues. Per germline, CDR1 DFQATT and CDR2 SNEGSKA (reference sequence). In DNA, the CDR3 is TGCAGTGCTAGAGGTGGGACTCCTGGCTACACCTTC. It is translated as CSARGGTPGYTF.

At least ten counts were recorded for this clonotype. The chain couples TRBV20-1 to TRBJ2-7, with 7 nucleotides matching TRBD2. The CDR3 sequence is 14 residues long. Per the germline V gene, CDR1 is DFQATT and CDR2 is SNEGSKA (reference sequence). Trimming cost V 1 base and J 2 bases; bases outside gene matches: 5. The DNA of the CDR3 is TGCAGTGCTAGAGGGGGGGGTACTACCTACGAGCAGTACTTC. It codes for CSARGGGTTYEQYF.

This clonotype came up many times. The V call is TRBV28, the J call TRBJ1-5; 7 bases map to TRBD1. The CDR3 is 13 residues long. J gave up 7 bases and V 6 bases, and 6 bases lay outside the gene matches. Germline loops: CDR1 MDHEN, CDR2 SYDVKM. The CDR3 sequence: CASRSDRTQPQHF. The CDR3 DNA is TGTGCCAGCAGGTCGGACAGGACGCAGCCCCAGCATTTT. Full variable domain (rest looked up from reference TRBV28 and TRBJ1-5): DVKVTQSSRYLVKRTGEKVFLECVQDMDHENMFWYRQDPGLGLRLIYFSYDVKMKEKGDIPEGYSVSREKKERFSLILESASTNQTSMYLCASRSDRTQPQHFGDGTRLSIL.

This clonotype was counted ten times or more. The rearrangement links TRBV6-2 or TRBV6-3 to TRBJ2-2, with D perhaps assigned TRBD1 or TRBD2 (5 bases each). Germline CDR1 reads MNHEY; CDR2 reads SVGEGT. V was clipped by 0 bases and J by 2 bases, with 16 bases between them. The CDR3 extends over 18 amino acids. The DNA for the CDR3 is TGTGCCAGCAGTTACTCGATAGCCCGGGGCGGAAACACCGGGGAGCTGTTTTTT. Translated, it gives CASSYSIARGGNTGELFF.

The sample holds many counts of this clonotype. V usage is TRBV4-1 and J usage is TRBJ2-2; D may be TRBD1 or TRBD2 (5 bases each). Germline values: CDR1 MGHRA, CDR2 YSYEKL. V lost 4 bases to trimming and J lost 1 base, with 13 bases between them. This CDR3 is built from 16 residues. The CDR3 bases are TGCGCCAGCAGCCCAATCGGGACCGAGAACACCGGGGAGCTGTTTTTT. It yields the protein CASSPIGTENTGELFF.

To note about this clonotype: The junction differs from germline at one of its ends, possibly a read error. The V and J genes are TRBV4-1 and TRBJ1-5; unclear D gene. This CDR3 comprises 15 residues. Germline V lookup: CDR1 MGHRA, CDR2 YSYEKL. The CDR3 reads CASSQELAVNQPQLF. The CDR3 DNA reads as TGCGCCAGCAGCCAAGAACTGGCAGTTAATCAGCCCCAGCTTTTT.

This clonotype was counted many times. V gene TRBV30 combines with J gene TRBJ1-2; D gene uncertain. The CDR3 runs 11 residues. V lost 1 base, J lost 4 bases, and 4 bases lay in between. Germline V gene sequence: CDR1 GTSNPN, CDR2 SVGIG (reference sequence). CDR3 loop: CAWSEIYGYTF. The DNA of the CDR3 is TGTGCCTGGAGTGAAATCTATGGCTACACCTTC.

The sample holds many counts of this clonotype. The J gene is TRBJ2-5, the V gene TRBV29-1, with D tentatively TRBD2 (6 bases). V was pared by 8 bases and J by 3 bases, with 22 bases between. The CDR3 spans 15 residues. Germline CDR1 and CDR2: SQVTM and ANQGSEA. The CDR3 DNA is TGCAGCAGTGGGGGTCCGGGACTTGGGAAAGAGACCCAGTACTTC. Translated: CSSGGPGLGKETQYF.

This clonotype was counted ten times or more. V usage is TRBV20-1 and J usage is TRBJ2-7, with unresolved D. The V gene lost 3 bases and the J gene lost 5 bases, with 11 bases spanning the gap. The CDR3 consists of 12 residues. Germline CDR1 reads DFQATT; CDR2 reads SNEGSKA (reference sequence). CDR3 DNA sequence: TGCAGTGCTAGCGAATGGTCCCACGAGCAGTACTTC. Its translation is CSASEWSHEQYF.

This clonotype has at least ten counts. Here the CDR3 DNA reads TGTGCCAGCAGTTTACGCCCCAATGGCTACGAGCAGTACTTC. Amino acids: CASSLRPNGYEQYF. This chain links TRBV27 with TRBJ2-7; D is uncertain. Germline CDR1 and CDR2: MNHEY and SMNVEV (reference sequence). Trimming removed 2 bases at V and 3 bases at J, with 11 bases between. The CDR3 sequence is 14 residues long.

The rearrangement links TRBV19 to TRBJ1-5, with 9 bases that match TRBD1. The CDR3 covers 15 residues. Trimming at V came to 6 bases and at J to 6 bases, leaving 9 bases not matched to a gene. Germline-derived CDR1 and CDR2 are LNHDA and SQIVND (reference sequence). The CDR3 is CASSSFGTGIQPQHF. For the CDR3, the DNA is TGTGCCAGTAGCTCCTTCGGGACAGGGATTCAGCCCCAGCATTTT.

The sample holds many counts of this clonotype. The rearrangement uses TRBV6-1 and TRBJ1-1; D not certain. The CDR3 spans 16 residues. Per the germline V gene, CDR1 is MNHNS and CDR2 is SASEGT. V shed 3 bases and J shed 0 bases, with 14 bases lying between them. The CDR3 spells CASSEGGSYMNTEAFF. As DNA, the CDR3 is TGTGCCAGCAGTGAGGGCGGGTCTTACATGAACACTGAAGCTTTCTTT.

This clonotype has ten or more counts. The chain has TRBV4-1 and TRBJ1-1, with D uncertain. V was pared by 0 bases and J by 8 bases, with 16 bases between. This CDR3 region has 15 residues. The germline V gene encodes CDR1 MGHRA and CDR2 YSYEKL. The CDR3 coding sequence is TGCGCCAGCAGCCAAGAACGGTCCTCCCCTCGAGAAGCTTTCTTT. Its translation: CASSQERSSPREAFF.

CDR3 loop: CASTDPGGTEAFF. The CDR3 bases are TGTGCCAGCACCGACCCTGGAGGGACTGAAGCTTTCTTT. The V gene is TRBV6-2 or TRBV6-3, the J gene TRBJ1-1; D not resolved. Trimming left V 7 bases short and J 5 bases short, with 14 bases between. This CDR3 is 13 amino acids long. Germline lookup yields CDR1 MNHEY and CDR2 SVGEGT.

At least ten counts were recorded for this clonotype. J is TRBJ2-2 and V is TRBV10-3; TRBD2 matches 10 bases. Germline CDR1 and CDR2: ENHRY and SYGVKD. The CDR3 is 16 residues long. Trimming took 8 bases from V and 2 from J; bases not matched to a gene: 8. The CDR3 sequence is CAIAQTSGKNTGELFF. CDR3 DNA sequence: TGTGCCATCGCCCAAACTAGCGGGAAAAACACCGGGGAGCTGTTTTTT.

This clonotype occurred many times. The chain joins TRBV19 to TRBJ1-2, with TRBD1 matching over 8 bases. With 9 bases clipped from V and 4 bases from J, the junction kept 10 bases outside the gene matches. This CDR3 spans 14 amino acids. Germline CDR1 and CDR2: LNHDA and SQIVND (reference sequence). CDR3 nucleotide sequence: TGTGCCAGCTCACCCCTCGGGACAGGCTATGGCTACACCTTC. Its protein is CASSPLGTGYGYTF. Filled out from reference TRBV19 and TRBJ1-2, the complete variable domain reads DGGITQSPKYLFRKEGQNVTLSCEQNLNHDAMYWYRQDPGQGLRLIYYSQIVNDFQKGDIAEGYSVSREKKESFPLTVTSAQKNPTAFYLCASSPLGTGYGYTFGSGTRLTVV.

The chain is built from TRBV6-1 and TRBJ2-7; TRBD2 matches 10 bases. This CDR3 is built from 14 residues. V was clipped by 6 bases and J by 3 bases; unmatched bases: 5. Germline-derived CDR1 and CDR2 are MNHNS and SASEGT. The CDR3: CASRETSGRYEQYF. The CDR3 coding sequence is TGTGCCAGCAGGGAGACTAGCGGGCGCTACGAGCAGTACTTC.